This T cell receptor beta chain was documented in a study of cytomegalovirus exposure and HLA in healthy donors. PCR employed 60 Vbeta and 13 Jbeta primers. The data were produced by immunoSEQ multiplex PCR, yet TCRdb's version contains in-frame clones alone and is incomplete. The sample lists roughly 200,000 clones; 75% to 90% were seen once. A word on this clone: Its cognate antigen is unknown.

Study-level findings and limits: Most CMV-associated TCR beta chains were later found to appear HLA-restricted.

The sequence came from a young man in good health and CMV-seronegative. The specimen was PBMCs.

For the CDR3, the DNA is TGCAGCGTTGACCCTCGGGCCGGGAGGGCAGATACGCAGTATTTT. It translates to CSVDPRAGRADTQYF. The chain links TRBV29-1 to TRBJ2-3, with 8 bases aligning to TRBD2. V shed 3 bases, J shed 4 bases, and the junction held 9 bases outside the gene matches. CDR1 and CDR2 from the germline V gene are SQVTM and ANQGSEA. The CDR3 has 15 amino acids.